These T cell receptor beta chains were read from a single sample in a study of blood T cell repertoires in COVID-19. Sequencing used immunoSEQ multiplex PCR; TCRdb keeps in-frame clones, though not all of them. The sample lists fewer than 200,000 clones, about 90% occurring once. The source material was peripheral blood. These receptors all come from a man aged 65 to 79 with active or convalescent COVID-19. The CDR3 runs from the conserved cysteine through the conserved F or W. The listing skips clone size in some rows; elsewhere it reads once, few, many or a size class.

TRBJ2-2,.,TRBV5-4,CASSLERGTGELFF
TRBJ2-2,.,TRBV18,CASLTGAGELFF
TRBJ2-1,.,TRBV5-4,CASSRPGTSGTNEQFF
TRBJ2-1,.,TRBV19,CASRSGTGVDGEQFF
TRBJ1-2,once,TRBV24-1,CATSEGTFGYTF
TRBJ2-5,once,TRBV27,CASKTPGQGKTQETQYF
TRBJ1-1,.,TRBV14,CASSQDRGLNTEAFF
TRBJ2-7,.,TRBV5-1,CASSLAPSVSYEQYF
TRBJ1-2,.,TRBV19,CASTPRGDYGYTF
TRBJ1-1,.,TRBV5-5,CASSPGQGNTEAFF
TRBJ1-2,once,TRBV7-3,CASSAGLTSGYTF
TRBJ1-1,.,TRBV18,CASSRQAQNTEAFF
TRBJ2-1,once,TRBV4-3,CASSPFGIYNEQFF
TRBJ2-1,once,TRBV5-1,CASSLSSVTYNEQFF
TRBJ1-2,.,TRBV2,CASSGLPDSLSYGYTF
TRBJ2-1,.,TRBV6-5,CASSTSSGGDEQFF
TRBJ1-4,.,TRBV4-1,CASSQPDRDNEKLFF
TRBJ1-2,.,TRBV29-1,CSASAGQVSGYGYTF
TRBJ1-4,.,TRBV4-3,CASSQDLGTANEKLFF
TRBJ2-2,.,TRBV30,CAWTRGSQVTGELFF
TRBJ1-2,.,TRBV3-1/TRBV3-2,CASSQGFSTLQFF
TRBJ1-1,.,TRBV19,CASRDTGTGPPEAFF
TRBJ1-5,.,TRBV18,CASSSNAGTGTYQPQHF
TRBJ2-7,once,TRBV28,CASSLWDSAYF
TRBJ2-7,few,TRBV6-1,CASSERGVPSTYEQYF
TRBJ2-5,.,TRBV7-2,CASSPSGRAVVETQYF
TRBJ2-3,.,TRBV9,CASSPREGGRRADTQYF
TRBJ1-1,.,TRBV9,CASSPWTTMNTEAFF
TRBJ2-5,.,TRBV6-5,CASSYPTSGRGETQYF
TRBJ1-1,few,TRBV6-6,CASSYGSGGTEAFF
TRBJ1-5,.,TRBV30,CAWSVQARNQPQHF
TRBJ2-1,.,TRBV7-2,CASSSYSGGYNEQFF
TRBJ1-2,.,TRBV12-3/TRBV12-4,CASSFSGHYGYTF
TRBJ2-5,.,TRBV6-5,CASTPGTAKETQYF
TRBJ1-1,.,TRBV11-3,CASSWTGNTEAFF
TRBJ2-4,.,TRBV5-6,CASASSGKTKNIQYF
TRBJ2-2,.,TRBV4-1,CASSLSGEGTPTGELFF